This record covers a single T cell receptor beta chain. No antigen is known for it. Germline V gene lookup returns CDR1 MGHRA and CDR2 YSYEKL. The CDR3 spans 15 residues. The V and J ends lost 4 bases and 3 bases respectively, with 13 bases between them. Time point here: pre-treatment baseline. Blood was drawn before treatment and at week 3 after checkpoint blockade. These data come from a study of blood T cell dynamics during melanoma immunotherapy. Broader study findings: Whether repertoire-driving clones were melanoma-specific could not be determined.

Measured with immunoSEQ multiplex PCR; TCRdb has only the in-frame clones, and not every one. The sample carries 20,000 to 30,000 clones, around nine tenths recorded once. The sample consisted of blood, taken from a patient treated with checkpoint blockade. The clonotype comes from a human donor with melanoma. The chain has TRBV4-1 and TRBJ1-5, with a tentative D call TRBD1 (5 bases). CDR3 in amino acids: CASSRDDSYNQPQHF. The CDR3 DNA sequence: TGCGCCAGCAGCCGAGACGACAGTTACAATCAGCCCCAGCATTTT.